These 18 T cell receptor beta chains share one sample of origin, sequenced in a study of spatial heterogeneity in lung cancer. As for time point: blood at routine non-recurrence follow-up after resection. TCRdb analysed the 5' RACE reads with MiXCR anew, one entry per CDR3 protein. Of 110,000 or so distinct CDR3 sequences in the sample, 10% to 14% were seen once. The sample consisted of PBMCs, taken at follow-up. These receptors originate from a female donor with early-stage non-small cell lung cancer.

This clonotype was found a few times. V gene TRBV6-5 combines with J gene TRBJ1-1, with unresolved D. This CDR3 is built from 14 residues. Trimming took 4 bases from V and 4 from J, leaving 13 bases between them. Germline V lookup: CDR1 MNHEY, CDR2 SVGAGI. CDR3 nucleotides: TGTGCCAGCAGTTCGAATAGGTGGGGCACTGAAGCTTTCTTT. As protein: CASSSNRWGTEAFF.

The rearrangement uses TRBV5-6 and TRBJ2-7; 9 bases line up with TRBD2. V trimming: 1 base; J trimming: 1 base; junction bases outside the gene matches: 3. CDR1 and CDR2 from the germline V gene are SGHDT and YYEEEE. This CDR3 region has 15 residues. The CDR3 DNA sequence: TGTGCCAGCAGCTTGATGGCGGGAGGGTCCTACGAGCAGTACTTC. As protein: CASSLMAGGSYEQYF.

V and J are TRBV12-3 or TRBV12-4 and TRBJ2-2; perhaps TRBD1 as D (7 bases). CDR3 length: 17 amino acids. V shed 4 bases and J shed 2 bases, with 17 bases lying between them. This CDR3 reads CASSSHAGQSNTGELFF. The CDR3 region has the DNA TGTGCCAGCAGTTCCCATGCGGGACAGAGTAACACCGGGGAGCTGTTTTTT.

This clonotype has a count of ten or more. The rearrangement links TRBV12-3 or TRBV12-4 to TRBJ2-7, with 7 bases fitting TRBD1. The CDR3 spans 15 residues. J gave up 2 bases and V 6 bases, and 10 bases lay outside the gene matches. The CDR3 sequence is CASSSTGTAAYEQYF. The CDR3 bases are TGTGCCAGCAGCTCCACGGGGACAGCCGCCTACGAGCAGTACTTC.

The CDR3 DNA follows: TGTGCCAGCAGCTTAGGGGGCCCCGTCTCCTACAATGAGCAGTTCTTC. Translation: CASSLGGPVSYNEQFF. This chain connects TRBV5-4 to TRBJ2-1, with 7 bases identical to TRBD1. The CDR3 extends over 16 amino acids. Germline V gene sequence: CDR1 SGHNT, CDR2 YYREEE (reference sequence). The trim removed 2 bases at V and 0 bases at J, leaving 5 bases unmatched.

This clonotype was observed a few times. The chain employs TRBV20-1 and TRBJ2-3, with D perhaps TRBD1 (5 bases). CDR1 is DFQATT and CDR2 is SNEGSKA in the germline V gene (reference sequence). The V end lost 7 bases, the J end lost 0 bases, and 11 bases lay between the germline ends. CDR3 length equals 13 residues. The CDR3 region has the DNA TGCAGTGTTGGTGGGGCTAGCACAGATACGCAGTATTTT. It is translated as CSVGGASTDTQYF.

This clonotype has a count of ten or more. The chain recombines TRBV29-1 with TRBJ2-1, with no clear D. V shed 8 bases and J shed 7 bases, with 21 bases lying between them. This CDR3 comprises 14 residues. The V gene's germline CDR1 is SQVTM and CDR2 ANQGSEA. CDR3: CSTPVGPADNEQFF. In nucleotides, the CDR3 is TGCAGCACCCCGGTTGGCCCTGCGGATAATGAGCAGTTCTTC.

The chain uses TRBV6-2 or TRBV6-3 and TRBJ2-3; 8 bases agree with TRBD2. V gave up 10 bases and J gave up 1 base; unmatched junction bases: 10. This CDR3 is built from 15 residues. Germline lookup yields CDR1 MNHEY and CDR2 SVGEGT. The CDR3 reads CATKKGTSGTDTQYF. Here the CDR3 DNA reads TGTGCCACCAAAAAAGGGACTAGTGGCACAGATACGCAGTATTTT.

Many counts were recorded for this clonotype. V and J are TRBV28 and TRBJ2-5; perhaps TRBD1 as D (5 bases). The V gene lost 5 bases and the J gene lost 5 bases, with 12 bases spanning the gap. Germline V CDR1 and CDR2: MDHEN, SYDVKM. The CDR3 runs 13 residues. The CDR3 is CASSAGQSETQYF. The CDR3, as DNA: TGTGCCAGCAGTGCCGGACAATCGGAGACCCAGTACTTC.

At least ten counts were recorded for this clonotype. CDR3 loop: CASSEGTGDYGYTF. CDR3 coding DNA: TGTGCCAGCAGCGAAGGAACAGGAGATTATGGCTACACCTTC. The chain uses TRBV7-3 and TRBJ1-2, with D tentatively TRBD1 (5 bases). This CDR3 spans 14 amino acids. CDR1 SGHTA and CDR2 FQGTGA come from the germline V gene. V gave up 5 bases and J gave up 5 bases, with 15 bases separating them.

V is TRBV11-3 and J is TRBJ2-2; the D is unclear. This CDR3 is built from 14 residues. CDR1 SGHNT and CDR2 YENEEA come from the germline V gene. Trimming removed 0 bases from V and 2 bases from J, with 4 bases in between. The CDR3 loop is CASSLELNTGELFF. DNA of the CDR3: TGTGCCAGCAGCTTAGAACTAAACACCGGGGAGCTGTTTTTT.

Only a few counts were recorded for this clonotype. The chain uses TRBV19 and TRBJ1-1; TRBD1 might be the D (5 bases). V lost 8 bases, J lost 0 bases, and 10 bases lay in between. The germline V gene has CDR1 LNHDA and CDR2 SQIVND (reference sequence). CDR3 size: 13 residues. CDR3 bases: TGTGCCAGTGAGGGACCGATGAACACTGAAGCTTTCTTT. This translates into CASEGPMNTEAFF.

This clonotype has a count of ten or more. J is TRBJ2-2 and V is TRBV30; 8 bases are a match to TRBD2. V shed 3 bases and J 9 bases; nucleotides not matched to a gene: 6. Germline values: CDR1 GTSNPN, CDR2 SVGIG (reference sequence). This CDR3 region has 13 residues. The CDR3 protein is CAWRLADIRELFF. The CDR3 DNA sequence: TGTGCCTGGAGACTAGCGGACATAAGGGAGCTGTTTTTT.

This clonotype was counted a few times. This chain connects TRBV18 to TRBJ2-5; TRBD2 agrees at 13 bases. Trimming at V came to 5 bases and at J to 2 bases, leaving 8 bases not matched to a gene. The CDR3 runs to 17 residues. The germline gives CDR1 KGHSH, CDR2 LQKENI. Here the CDR3 DNA reads TGTGCCAGCTCAACGCTACCGGGACTAGCGGGGCAAGAGACCCAGTACTTC. Translating gives CASSTLPGLAGQETQYF. Based on the CDR3 plus reference TRBV18 and TRBJ2-5, the full variable domain is NAGVMQNPRHLVRRRGQEARLRCSPMKGHSHVYWYRQLPEEGLKFMVYLQKENIIDESGMPKERFSAEFPKEGPSILRIQQVVRGDSAAYFCASSTLPGLAGQETQYFGPGTRLLVL.

Ten or more counts support this clonotype. The rearrangement joins TRBV12-3 or TRBV12-4 to TRBJ2-7, with TRBD1 identical over 8 bases. With V trimmed by 0 bases and J by 4 bases, 11 bases remained unmatched. This CDR3 has 17 residues. CDR3 amino acids: CASSLAETGDWGYEQYV. The CDR3 bases are TGTGCCAGCAGTTTAGCGGAGACAGGGGACTGGGGATACGAGCAGTACGTC.

The sample holds a few counts of this clonotype. This CDR3 reads CASSLSGLAGRGQFF. CDR3 DNA sequence: TGTGCCAGCAGTCTATCGGGACTAGCGGGAAGAGGGCAGTTCTTC. This chain links TRBV28 with TRBJ2-1; 13 nucleotides line up with TRBD2. Trimming took 5 bases from V and 12 from J; bases not matched to a gene: 10. The V gene's germline CDR1 is MDHEN and CDR2 SYDVKM. This CDR3 spans 15 amino acids.

This chain uses TRBV28 with TRBJ2-2; a possible D gene is TRBD2 (6 bases). Germline V gene sequence: CDR1 MDHEN, CDR2 SYDVKM. The CDR3 is made up of 16 amino acids. V lost 2 bases, J lost 0 bases, and 10 bases lay in between. The DNA of the CDR3 is TGTGCCAGCAGTTTAGGCGGAGGGGCGAACACCGGGGAGCTGTTTTTT. Translation gives CASSLGGGANTGELFF.

The genes are TRBV27 and TRBJ1-4; D is ambiguous. The CDR3 extends over 15 amino acids. Trimming shortened V by 7 bases and J by 5 bases, and 17 bases separated the two germline ends. The germline CDR1 and CDR2 sequences are MNHEY and SMNVEV (reference sequence). In DNA, the CDR3 is TGTGCCAGCACTTCATTCGGACCGGTGAATGAAAAACTGTTTTTT. Protein: CASTSFGPVNEKLFF.